A single sample gave rise to the 27 T cell receptor beta chains below, sequenced in a study of beta chain features in type 1 diabetes. The investigators reverse transcribed all of the isolated RNA, so they sequenced expressed TCRB transcripts. Method: immunoSEQ multiplex PCR; TCRdb's copy keeps in-frame clones and lacks some. Here the sample spans about 210,000 clones, about 11% being singletons. Sequencing was done on a sample of central memory CD4+ T cells from blood. The origin of the receptors is a young man in good health.

The chain combines TRBV4-1 with TRBJ2-3; D is undetermined. Germline assignment: CDR1 MGHRA and CDR2 YSYEKL. Trimming removed 1 base at V and 5 bases at J, with 13 bases between. This CDR3 is built from 15 residues. The CDR3 spells CASSQVTSGRDTQYF. The CDR3 coding sequence is TGCGCCAGCAGCCAAGTCACCTCAGGCCGAGATACGCAGTATTTT.

This chain links TRBV30 with TRBJ2-3; D is uncertain. This CDR3 region has 14 residues. CDR1 and CDR2 (germline): GTSNPN, SVGIG (reference sequence). The V gene lost 0 bases and the J gene lost 4 bases, with 11 bases spanning the gap. CDR3 region: CAWSVQVVADTQYF. The CDR3 region has the DNA TGTGCCTGGAGTGTACAAGTCGTTGCAGATACGCAGTATTTT.

The chain joins TRBV7-2 to TRBJ2-1; D call uncertain. Trimming stripped 6 bases from V and 9 bases from J, with 18 bases between. Germline-derived CDR1 and CDR2 are SGHTA and FQGNSA. The CDR3 totals 14 residues. CDR3 nucleotides: TGTGCCAGCAGGGCCGGGCCAGCATCGGGTGAGCAGTTCTTC. This encodes CASRAGPASGEQFF.

This clone occurred a few times. The J gene is TRBJ2-7, the V gene TRBV6-5, with D tentatively TRBD1 or TRBD2 (5 bases each). Germline V gives CDR1 MNHEY, CDR2 SVGAGI. Between the trimmed V and J ends, which lost 0 bases and 2 bases, there was a span of 14 bases. The CDR3 is 16 residues long. CDR3 residues: CASSYSEAGQTYEQYF. The CDR3 DNA follows: TGTGCCAGCAGTTACTCGGAGGCCGGACAAACCTACGAGCAGTACTTC.

A few counts support this clone. This chain links TRBV30 with TRBJ2-7, with D possibly matching TRBD1 (6 bases). Trimming removed 5 bases from V and 7 bases from J, with 18 bases in between. The germline V gene encodes CDR1 GTSNPN and CDR2 SVGIG (reference sequence). The CDR3 spans 13 residues. CDR3 bases: TGTGCCTGGGAGACAGGAGAGTTAGGGGAGCAGTACTTC. It translates to CAWETGELGEQYF.

This clone was seen more than once but under ten times. CDR3 region: CASLRRDNEQFF. In DNA, the CDR3 is TGTGCCAGCTTACGCCGGGACAATGAGCAGTTCTTC. The rearrangement joins TRBV18 to TRBJ2-1; D is undetermined. The CDR3 is 12 residues long. The germline V gene encodes CDR1 KGHSH and CDR2 LQKENI. V was trimmed by 7 bases and J by 5 bases, leaving 9 bases between them.

This clone was recorded many times. The chain links TRBV9 to TRBJ2-7, with 9 bases matching TRBD2. The CDR3 sequence is 14 residues long. V was pared by 3 bases and J by 1 base, with 2 bases of the junction left unmatched. CDR1 is SGDLS, CDR2 YYNGEE, per germline. The CDR3 sequence: CASSEREDSYEQYF. As DNA, the CDR3 is TGTGCCAGCAGCGAGCGGGAGGATTCCTACGAGCAGTACTTC.

The rearrangement uses TRBV28 and TRBJ1-2; 7 bases are a match to TRBD1. CDR1 is MDHEN and CDR2 is SYDVKM in the germline V gene. This CDR3 comprises 14 residues. Unmatched junction bases numbered 8, after V lost 7 bases and J lost 3 bases. This CDR3 is CASKDREYYYGYTF. The CDR3, as DNA: TGTGCCAGCAAAGACAGGGAGTACTACTATGGCTACACCTTC.

The gene calls are TRBV30 and TRBJ2-7, with 8 positions matching TRBD1. V gave up 8 bases and J gave up 6 bases; unmatched junction bases: 9. The germline V gene encodes CDR1 GTSNPN and CDR2 SVGIG (reference sequence). This CDR3 comprises 12 residues. DNA of the CDR3: TGTGCCAGACGGACAGGGACGGGCGAGCAGTACTTC. Translating it yields CARRTGTGEQYF.

This chain connects TRBV29-1 to TRBJ1-2, with a possible D match to TRBD1 (5 bases). The germline V and J ends were trimmed by 0 bases and 7 bases, with 12 bases remaining between them. Germline CDR1 reads SQVTM; CDR2 reads ANQGSEA. CDR3 length: 13 amino acids. The CDR3 DNA is TGCAGCGTTGAAGAGAATCCAGGGAGTGGCTACACCTTC. Its translation is CSVEENPGSGYTF. Full variable domain (rest looked up from reference TRBV29-1 and TRBJ1-2): SAVISQKPSRDICQRGTSLTIQCQVDSQVTMMFWYRQQPGQSLTLIATANQGSEATYESGFVIDKFPISRPNLTFSTLTVSNMSPEDSSIYLCSVEENPGSGYTFGSGTRLTVV.

The sample holds a few counts of this clone. The rearrangement links TRBV29-1 to TRBJ2-7; the match to TRBD1 covers 7 bases. Germline trimming cut 4 bases from V and 3 bases from J; bases unmatched to any gene: 6. The length of the CDR3 is 13 residues. Germline CDR1 SQVTM, CDR2 ANQGSEA. The CDR3 DNA is TGCAGCGTTGCGACAGGGATAGACTACGAGCAGTACTTC. It yields the protein CSVATGIDYEQYF.

This clone was seen a handful of times. The chain carries TRBV5-1 and TRBJ2-5; D ambiguous. The CDR3 is made up of 13 amino acids. Germline CDR1 is SGHRS and CDR2 is YFSETQ. V was pared by 3 bases and J by 4 bases, with 10 bases between. The CDR3 sequence: CASSSQAGETQYF. DNA of the CDR3: TGCGCCAGCAGCTCCCAGGCTGGAGAGACCCAGTACTTC. The full variable domain, completed using reference TRBV5-1 and TRBJ2-5, is KAGVTQTPRYLIKTRGQQVTLSCSPISGHRSVSWYQQTPGQGLQFLFEYFSETQRNKGNFPGRFSGRQFSNSRSEMNVSTLELGDSALYLCASSSQAGETQYFGPGTRLLVL.

The chain couples TRBV5-1 to TRBJ2-2; no reliable D call. V dropped 0 bases and J dropped 2 bases, with 8 bases sitting between them. The germline gives CDR1 SGHRS, CDR2 YFSETQ. The CDR3 totals 15 residues. The DNA for the CDR3 is TGCGCCAGCAGCTTGGAAGGGTTTAACACCGGGGAGCTGTTTTTT. Its protein product is CASSLEGFNTGELFF.

This clone showed up many times. The genes are TRBV7-2 and TRBJ2-4, with D perhaps TRBD1 (5 bases). Germline lookup yields CDR1 SGHTA and CDR2 FQGNSA. The V gene lost 5 bases and the J gene lost 5 bases, with 13 bases spanning the gap. The CDR3 has 14 amino acids. The CDR3 DNA reads TGTGCCAGCAGCGCCGACTGGGGCCAAAACATTCAGTACTTC. It specifies CASSADWGQNIQYF. The whole variable domain, filled in from reference TRBV7-2 and TRBJ2-4, reads GAGVSQSPSNKVTEKGKDVELRCDPISGHTALYWYRQSLGQGLEFLIYFQGNSAPDKSGLPSDRFSAERTGGSVSTLTIQRTQQEDSAVYLCASSADWGQNIQYFGAGTRLSVL.

At least ten counts were recorded for this clone. The J gene is TRBJ1-1, the V gene TRBV4-3, with 11 bases matching TRBD1. This CDR3 comprises 17 residues. CDR1 and CDR2 (germline): LGHNA, YSLEER. V trimming: 1 base; J trimming: 4 bases; junction bases outside the gene matches: 8. The chain's CDR3 is CASSQVGDRGYGTEAFF. The CDR3 coding sequence is TGCGCCAGCAGCCAAGTAGGGGACAGGGGGTATGGCACTGAAGCTTTCTTT.

The chain links TRBV19 to TRBJ2-3, with D perhaps matching TRBD1 (6 bases). In germline, CDR1 is LNHDA, CDR2 SQIVND (reference sequence). V gave up 7 bases and J gave up 1 base, with 9 bases separating them. This CDR3 region has 13 residues. The CDR3 DNA sequence: TGTGCCAGTACCCGACAGGGCACAGATACGCAGTATTTT. It translates to CASTRQGTDTQYF.

In its sample, this clone was seen a few times. The chain is built from TRBV5-4 and TRBJ2-7; perhaps TRBD2 as D (6 bases). Germline CDR1 is SGHNT and CDR2 is YYREEE (reference sequence). V lost 2 bases to trimming and J lost 0 bases, with 15 bases between them. The CDR3 spans 16 residues. The CDR3 spells CASSFGGTFSSYEQYF. Written as DNA, the CDR3 is TGTGCCAGCAGCTTTGGCGGGACTTTTAGCTCCTACGAGCAGTACTTC. Looking up the rest from reference TRBV5-4 and TRBJ2-7 gives the full variable domain: ETGVTQSPTHLIKTRGQQVTLRCSSQSGHNTVSWYQQALGQGPQFIFQYYREEENGRGNFPPRFSGLQFPNYSSELNVNALELDDSALYLCASSFGGTFSSYEQYFGPGTRLTVT.

This clone has only a few counts. V usage is TRBV4-2 and J usage is TRBJ2-1, with 12 bases that match TRBD2. The V segment lost 4 bases and the J segment 3 bases; nucleotides outside the gene matches: 1. The length of the CDR3 is 15 residues. Germline V gene lookup returns CDR1 LGHNA and CDR2 YNFKEQ. The CDR3, as DNA: TGTGCCAGCAGCCGGGGACTAGCGGGCTACAATGAGCAGTTCTTC. This encodes CASSRGLAGYNEQFF.

CDR3 in amino acids: CSVEELGYTF. CDR3 DNA sequence: TGCAGCGTTGAAGAACTCGGCTACACCTTC. The chain is built from TRBV29-1 and TRBJ1-2; no firm D call. The germline V gene encodes CDR1 SQVTM and CDR2 ANQGSEA. The V end was cut by 0 bases, the J end by 8 bases, with 4 bases between. The CDR3 has 10 residues. The entire variable domain, with the rest obtained from reference TRBV29-1 and TRBJ1-2, is as follows: SAVISQKPSRDICQRGTSLTIQCQVDSQVTMMFWYRQQPGQSLTLIATANQGSEATYESGFVIDKFPISRPNLTFSTLTVSNMSPEDSSIYLCSVEELGYTFGSGTRLTVV.

Only a few counts were recorded for this clone. This chain connects TRBV7-3 to TRBJ1-1; tentative D call: TRBD1 (6 bases). Trimming cost V 2 bases and J 5 bases, with 12 bases left between them. The germline CDR1 and CDR2 sequences are SGHTA and FQGTGA. CDR3 length: 14 residues. The CDR3 nucleotides read TGTGCCAGCAGCTTACAGGGGAAAAGGACTGAAGCTTTCTTT. The encoded protein is CASSLQGKRTEAFF.

In its sample, this clone was seen a few times. The gene calls are TRBV2 and TRBJ2-7, with a weak D call TRBD2 (5 bases). Between the trimmed V and J ends, which lost 6 bases and 6 bases, there was a span of 12 bases. Per the germline V gene, CDR1 is SNHLY and CDR2 is FYNNEI. The CDR3 is 12 amino acids. The CDR3 DNA reads as TGTGCCAGCAGCCGTACTAGTTCCGAGCAGTACTTC. This encodes CASSRTSSEQYF. Together with reference TRBV2 and TRBJ2-7, the CDR3 gives the full variable domain: EPEVTQTPSHQVTQMGQEVILRCVPISNHLYFYWYRQILGQKVEFLVSFYNNEISEKSEIFDDQFSVERPDGSNFTLKIRSTKLEDSAMYFCASSRTSSEQYFGPGTRLTVT.

A word on this clone: A read error may be the cause here, since a much bigger clone is one base away. The rearrangement uses TRBV4-2 and TRBJ2-6, with 7 bases fitting TRBD2. With 1 base clipped from V and 4 bases from J, the junction kept 7 bases outside the gene matches. The CDR3 is made up of 17 amino acids. Per germline, CDR1 LGHNA and CDR2 YNFKEQ. CDR3 amino acids: CASSQVGGGAGANVLTF. Written as DNA, the CDR3 is TGTGCCAGCAGCCAAGTTGGGGGAGGGGCCGGGGCCAACGTCCTGACTTTC.

This clone was seen repeatedly, ten times or more. This chain connects TRBV29-1 to TRBJ1-1; D remains unclear. The CDR3 has 10 amino acids. Trimming pared 7 bases from V and 2 bases from J, leaving 5 bases between. The V gene's germline CDR1 is SQVTM and CDR2 ANQGSEA. CDR3 residues: CSASNTEAFF. The CDR3 DNA follows: TGCAGCGCGTCCAACACTGAAGCTTTCTTT.

In its sample, this clone was seen a few times. The rearrangement links TRBV5-1 to TRBJ2-1; maybe TRBD2 (5 bases). Germline CDR1 and CDR2: SGHRS and YFSETQ. V was shortened by 0 bases and J by 7 bases, with 11 bases between the two germline ends. CDR3 length: 14 amino acids. CDR3 protein: CASSLVISGNEQFF. In DNA, the CDR3 is TGCGCCAGCAGCTTGGTAATTTCGGGGAATGAGCAGTTCTTC. Supplemented by reference TRBV5-1 and TRBJ2-1, the full variable domain reads KAGVTQTPRYLIKTRGQQVTLSCSPISGHRSVSWYQQTPGQGLQFLFEYFSETQRNKGNFPGRFSGRQFSNSRSEMNVSTLELGDSALYLCASSLVISGNEQFFGPGTRLTVL.

This clone showed up just a few times. This chain connects TRBV4-2 to TRBJ2-3; D may be TRBD1 or TRBD2 (5 bases each). The CDR3 extends over 15 amino acids. V lost 4 bases and J 0 bases, leaving 11 bases between the germline ends. CDR1 LGHNA and CDR2 YNFKEQ come from the germline V gene. This CDR3 is CASSPAEGSTDTQYF. The CDR3 bases are TGTGCCAGCAGCCCCGCCGAGGGGAGCACAGATACGCAGTATTTT.

The gene calls are TRBV27 and TRBJ2-1; tentatively, D is TRBD1 or TRBD2 (5 bases each). V dropped 6 bases and J dropped 12 bases, with 24 bases sitting between them. CDR1 and CDR2 from the germline V gene are MNHEY and SMNVEV (reference sequence). The CDR3 spans 15 residues. As DNA, the CDR3 is TGTGCCAGCAGGCCGACCGGGACCGCGCGTAATAGGCAGTTCTTC. Encoded protein: CASRPTGTARNRQFF.

This clone was detected only a few times. V gene TRBV7-9 combines with J gene TRBJ2-7; 11 bases are a match to TRBD2. From germline, CDR1 is SEHNR and CDR2 FQNEAQ (reference sequence). Losses at the gene ends were 5 bases for V and 5 bases for J; bases not matched to a gene: 8. The CDR3 contains 15 residues. This CDR3 reads CASSPGLAAFNEQYF. The CDR3 DNA reads as TGTGCCAGCAGCCCGGGACTAGCGGCGTTCAACGAGCAGTACTTC.